These T cell receptor beta chains were read from a single sample in a study of cytomegalovirus exposure and HLA in healthy donors. Data came from immunoSEQ multiplex PCR; TCRdb stores just in-frame clones and leaves some out. The sample has 150,000 to 200,000 clones; 65% to 85% are singletons. Source material: PBMCs. These receptors were collected from a man between 60 and 75 years old in good health and CMV-seronegative. Both conserved end residues are part of each CDR3. D genes are given only for firm matches. Clone size is not always given. Where it is, it says once, few, many or a class for expanded clones.

j_call | v_call | clone_size | d_call | cdr3_nt | cdr3_aa
TRBJ1-1 | TRBV28 | few | NA | TGTGCCAGCCCCTCCCACACTGAAGCTTTCTTT | CASPSHTEAFF
TRBJ1-5 | TRBV7-9 | NA | NA | TGTGCCAGCAGCTTAGCGGGGGGAAGAGATCAGCCCCAGCATTTT | CASSLAGGRDQPQHF
TRBJ2-7 | TRBV2 | NA | TRBD2 | TGTGCCAGCAGTGAAATAGCTAGCGGACGCTACGAGCAGTACTTC | CASSEIASGRYEQYF
TRBJ2-5 | TRBV11-2 | NA | NA | TGTGCCAGCAGCTTTACAGCTCAAGAGACCCAGTACTTC | CASSFTAQETQYF
TRBJ2-3 | TRBV6-5 | few | TRBD2 | TGTGCCAGCAGCCAGACTAGCGGGGGTTCAGATACGCAGTATTTT | CASSQTSGGSDTQYF
TRBJ1-2 | TRBV15 | few | TRBD1 | TGTGCCACCAGTTCTACCTACAGGGGCGAACTTGGCTACACCTTC | CATSSTYRGELGYTF
TRBJ2-2 | TRBV4-2 | NA | TRBD1 | TGTGCCAGCACCCAACAGGGGCCCGGGGAGCTGTTTTTT | CASTQQGPGELFF
TRBJ2-1 | TRBV28 | NA | NA | TGTGCCAGCAGTAACAGGGATACGTACAATGAGCAGTTCTTC | CASSNRDTYNEQFF
TRBJ2-5 | TRBV4-1 | NA | TRBD1 | TGCGCCAGCAGCCAAGGGGACAGGGCCTCCTTTGAGACCCAGTACTTC | CASSQGDRASFETQYF
TRBJ1-4 | TRBV4-3 | NA | TRBD1 | TGCGCCAGCAGCCAAACTCCGGGACAGCCCAATGAAAAACTGTTTTTT | CASSQTPGQPNEKLFF
TRBJ1-4 | TRBV9 | NA | NA | TGTGCCAGCAGCGTAGCTGGGCCCAATGAAAAACTGTTTTTT | CASSVAGPNEKLFF
TRBJ2-3 | TRBV15 | NA | TRBD2 | TGTGCCACCAGCAGAGATGCGGGGGGGCCAGATACGCAGTATTTT | CATSRDAGGPDTQYF
TRBJ1-2 | TRBV6-6 | NA | NA | NA | CASSYSVAVGYTF
TRBJ1-5 | TRBV6-4 | few | TRBD1 | TGTGCCAGCAGTGACTCGACAGGGGGCAAGGGATATAGCAATCAGCCCCAGCATTTT | CASSDSTGGKGYSNQPQHF
TRBJ2-7 | TRBV6-1 | NA | TRBD1 | TGTGCCAGCAGTGAGACGGCGACAGGGGGCTACGAGCAGTACTTC | CASSETATGGYEQYF
TRBJ2-1 | TRBV28 | NA | TRBD2 | TGTGCCAGCAGCCCGAGGGCCGTAGCGGGAGGGCCGTATGAGCAGTTCTTC | CASSPRAVAGGPYEQFF
TRBJ2-1 | TRBV10-3 | NA | TRBD2 | TGTGCCATCAGTAACCCTGAGGGACTAGCGGCGGGGAATGAGCAGTTCTTC | CAISNPEGLAAGNEQFF
TRBJ2-7 | TRBV19 | few | NA | TGTGCCAGTAGTTCCGACACAGAGTACGAGCAGTACTTC | CASSSDTEYEQYF
TRBJ2-2 | TRBV29-1 | NA | NA | TGCAGCGTTTCCGGGTTTACCGGGGAGCTGTTTTTT | CSVSGFTGELFF
TRBJ2-7 | TRBV7-2 | few | TRBD1 | TGTGCCAGCAGCTCCGACAGGGGGTACGAGCAGTACTTC | CASSSDRGYEQYF